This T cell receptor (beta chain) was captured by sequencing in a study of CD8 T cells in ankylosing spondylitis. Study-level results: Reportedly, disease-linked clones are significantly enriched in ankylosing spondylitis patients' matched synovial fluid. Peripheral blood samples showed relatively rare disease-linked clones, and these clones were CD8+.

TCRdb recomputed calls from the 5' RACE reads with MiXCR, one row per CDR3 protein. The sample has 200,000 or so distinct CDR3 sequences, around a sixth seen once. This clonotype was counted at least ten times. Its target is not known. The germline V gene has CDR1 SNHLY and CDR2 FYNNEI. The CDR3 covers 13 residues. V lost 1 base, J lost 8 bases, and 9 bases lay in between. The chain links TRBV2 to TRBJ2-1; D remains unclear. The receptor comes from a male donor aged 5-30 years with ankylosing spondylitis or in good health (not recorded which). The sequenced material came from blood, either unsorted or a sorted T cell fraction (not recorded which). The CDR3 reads CASSEGGRYEQFF. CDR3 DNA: TGTGCCAGCAGTGAAGGTGGGCGGTATGAGCAGTTCTTC.